The 28 T cell receptor beta chains below were found in one sample sequenced in a study of blood T cell repertoires in COVID-19. The table came from immunoSEQ multiplex PCR; TCRdb's copy has only in-frame clones and leaves some out. The sample lists approximately 230,000 clones, 88% occurring once. The specimen was peripheral blood. Every receptor here comes from an elderly man with acute or convalescent COVID-19.

This chain connects TRBV7-3 to TRBJ2-2; D ambiguous. V dropped 2 bases and J dropped 7 bases, with 8 bases sitting between them. The CDR3 spans 13 residues. Germline CDR1 reads SGHTA; CDR2 reads FQGTGA. In DNA form, the CDR3 reads TGTGCCAGCAGCTTATTAATTCGCGGGGAGCTGTTTTTT. The encoded protein is CASSLLIRGELFF.

This chain connects TRBV29-1 to TRBJ1-1; no reliable D call. The V and J ends lost 3 bases and 1 base respectively, with 9 bases between them. The CDR3 runs to 13 residues. From germline, CDR1 is SQVTM and CDR2 ANQGSEA. CDR3 sequence (DNA): TGCAGCGTTGATTCTCCGGGGAACACTGAAGCTTTCTTT. Protein sequence: CSVDSPGNTEAFF.

The chain recombines TRBV5-5 with TRBJ1-1; tentatively, D is TRBD1 (6 bases). The germline CDR1 and CDR2 sequences are SGHKS and YYEKEE (reference sequence). The CDR3 is made up of 14 amino acids. The ends were cut back, 7 bases at V and 5 bases at J, with 18 bases in the middle. CDR3 region: CASYPQGKSTEAFF. The CDR3 coding sequence is TGTGCCAGCTATCCACAGGGTAAAAGTACTGAAGCTTTCTTT. Together with reference TRBV5-5 and TRBJ1-1, the CDR3 gives the full variable domain: DAGVTQSPTHLIKTRGQQVTLRCSPISGHKSVSWYQQVLGQGPQFIFQYYEKEERGRGNFPDRFSARQFPNYSSELNVNALLLGDSALYLCASYPQGKSTEAFFGQGTRLTVV.

The chain links TRBV5-1 to TRBJ2-2; D unclear. Germline CDR1 and CDR2: SGHRS and YFSETQ. The CDR3 runs 15 residues. V dropped 0 bases and J dropped 4 bases, with 10 bases sitting between them. The CDR3 DNA is TGCGCCAGCAGCTTGGGTCTAGGATTCACCGGGGAGCTGTTTTTT. Protein: CASSLGLGFTGELFF.

The chain joins TRBV7-9 to TRBJ2-3; 11 bases match TRBD2. J was trimmed by 2 bases and V by 5 bases; bases with no gene match: 6. The CDR3 runs 16 residues. Germline-derived CDR1 and CDR2 are SEHNR and FQNEAQ (reference sequence). In nucleotides, the CDR3 is TGTGCCAGCAGCCCATTAGCGGGGGGGCCCACAGATACGCAGTATTTT. Translating gives CASSPLAGGPTDTQYF.

This chain connects TRBV5-5 to TRBJ2-7; the D is unclear. The CDR3 sequence is 13 residues long. The V and J ends lost 3 bases and 4 bases respectively, with 11 bases between them. CDR1 and CDR2 from the germline V gene are SGHKS and YYEKEE (reference sequence). For the CDR3, the DNA is TGTGCCAGCAGCTCCATGGGCGCGTACGAGCAGTACTTC. It is translated as CASSSMGAYEQYF.

J is TRBJ1-1 and V is TRBV7-8; the D gene is possibly TRBD1 (5 bases). Germline V gene data show CDR1 as SGHVS and CDR2 as FQNEAQ. The CDR3 length is 16 residues. The V and J ends lost 5 bases and 1 base respectively, with 17 bases between them. CDR3 sequence reads: CASSPQGPPPNTEAFF. The CDR3 nucleotides are TGTGCCAGCAGCCCCCAGGGCCCACCCCCGAACACTGAAGCTTTCTTT.

CDR3 sequence: CASSISSRGGQETQYF. The CDR3 nucleotides are TGTGCCAGTAGTATCTCATCTCGGGGGGGCCAAGAGACCCAGTACTTC. The chain links TRBV19 to TRBJ2-5, with TRBD2 matching over 8 bases. V dropped 3 bases and J dropped 1; count of bases not matched to a gene: 7. The germline V gene encodes CDR1 LNHDA and CDR2 SQIVND (reference sequence). The CDR3 contains 16 residues.

To note about this clone: A read error may account for a junction end that differs from germline. The chain is built from TRBV7-7 and TRBJ2-1; 8 bases are shared with TRBD1. The CDR3 is 14 residues long. Germline V lookup: CDR1 SSHAT, CDR2 FNYEAQ (reference sequence). In DNA form, the CDR3 reads TGTGCTAGCAGCCCAGGGGGCGCTTACAATGAGCAGTTCTTC. This codes for CASSPGGAYNEQFF.

The count of this clone is one. V is TRBV6-5 and J is TRBJ2-3, with TRBD2 matching over 8 bases. This CDR3 contains 15 residues. Germline CDR1 reads MNHEY; CDR2 reads SVGAGI. V lost 7 bases, J lost 0 bases, and 6 bases stayed unmatched. The CDR3, as DNA: TGTGCCAGCACCACGGGGGGGCTAAGCACAGATACGCAGTATTTT. It translates to CASTTGGLSTDTQYF.

This clone was picked up one time. V usage is TRBV6-1 and J usage is TRBJ1-1; D is possibly TRBD1 (5 bases). V was cut by 2 bases and J by 3 bases, with 10 bases left in between. The CDR3 totals 14 residues. CDR1 is MNHNS, CDR2 SASEGT, per germline. As DNA, the CDR3 is TGTGCCAGCAGTGAAAGCGGGGGGGACACTGAAGCTTTCTTT. Protein product: CASSESGGDTEAFF.

The V and J genes are TRBV15 and TRBJ1-4; weak D call: TRBD1 (5 bases). Trimming took off 6 bases at V and 4 bases at J, with 15 bases between the two ends. Germline CDR1 reads LNHNV; CDR2 reads YYDKDF (reference sequence). This CDR3 region has 15 residues. The DNA for the CDR3 is TGTGCCACCAGTTCTCTAAGGGGCGGTAATGAAAAACTGTTTTTT. Translated: CATSSLRGGNEKLFF.

V is TRBV6-6 and J is TRBJ2-7; tentative D call: TRBD1 (6 bases). The CDR3 covers 13 residues. V gave up 2 bases and J gave up 7 bases, with 12 bases separating them. Germline V gives CDR1 MNHNY, CDR2 SVGAGI (reference sequence). The CDR3 DNA follows: TGTGCCAGCAGTTACGCATGGACAGCTGAGCAGTACTTC. This sequence encodes CASSYAWTAEQYF.

The chain joins TRBV19 to TRBJ1-1; D may be TRBD1 (5 bases). Per the germline V gene, CDR1 is LNHDA and CDR2 is SQIVND (reference sequence). The CDR3 has 15 amino acids. Deletions cut 3 bases from V and 1 base from J, with 12 bases between. This CDR3 is CASSMGHLKNTEAFF. CDR3 DNA: TGTGCCAGTAGTATGGGGCACTTAAAGAACACTGAAGCTTTCTTT.

The J gene is TRBJ2-1, the V gene TRBV2, with 12 bases fitting TRBD2. The CDR3 is 16 residues long. CDR1 is SNHLY, CDR2 FYNNEI, per germline. V shed 6 bases and J 8 bases; nucleotides not matched to a gene: 11. CDR3 sequence: CASSFLASGGADEQFF. CDR3 sequence (DNA): TGTGCCAGCAGCTTTCTGGCTAGCGGGGGGGCCGATGAGCAGTTCTTC.

The chain joins TRBV11-2 to TRBJ2-5; D ambiguous. The V and J ends lost 2 bases and 4 bases respectively, with 8 bases between them. The CDR3 spans 13 residues. CDR1 and CDR2 from the germline V gene are SGHAT and FQNNGV. CDR3 DNA sequence: TGTGCCAGCAGCTTAAGTGGGCGAGAGACCCAGTACTTC. It encodes CASSLSGRETQYF. The full variable domain, in which reference TRBV11-2 and TRBJ2-5 provide the parts outside the CDR3, is EAGVAQSPRYKIIEKRQSVAFWCNPISGHATLYWYQQILGQGPKLLIQFQNNGVVDDSQLPKDRFSAERLKGVDSTLKIQPAKLEDSAVYLCASSLSGRETQYFGPGTRLLVL.

The chain has TRBV18 and TRBJ1-3; D is unresolved. Germline CDR1 and CDR2: KGHSH and LQKENI. The CDR3 has 15 amino acids. Trimming cost V 6 bases and J 0 bases, with 12 bases left between them. Here the CDR3 DNA reads TGTGCCAGCTCCCCCCGGGGATACTCTGGAAACACCATATATTTT. Translated, it gives CASSPRGYSGNTIYF.

This chain uses TRBV13 with TRBJ2-7; 8 bases match TRBD2. The germline CDR1 and CDR2 sequences are PRHDT and FYEKMQ (reference sequence). J was trimmed by 6 bases and V by 5 bases; bases with no gene match: 6. This CDR3 is built from 13 residues. This CDR3 is CASSHRGGTEQYF. In DNA form, the CDR3 reads TGTGCCAGCAGCCACCGGGGGGGAACCGAGCAGTACTTC.

This clone was found once. V and J are TRBV28 and TRBJ2-5, with TRBD2 matching 7 bases. The V and J ends lost 0 bases and 4 bases, in that order; junction bases with no gene match: 2. Germline V lookup: CDR1 MDHEN, CDR2 SYDVKM. The CDR3 extends over 14 amino acids. The DNA of the CDR3 is TGTGCCAGCAGTTTATGGGGGGAGGGAGAGACCCAGTACTTC. Its translation: CASSLWGEGETQYF.

The chain couples TRBV7-8 to TRBJ2-3, with 8 positions matching TRBD2. The J segment lost 2 bases and the V segment lost 3 bases, leaving 4 bases of the junction unmatched. CDR1 is SGHVS, CDR2 FQNEAQ, per germline. This CDR3 has 15 amino acids. CDR3 sequence: CASSLTGGHTDTQYF. In nucleotides, the CDR3 is TGTGCCAGCAGCTTGACGGGAGGGCACACAGATACGCAGTATTTT.

V and J are TRBV4-1 and TRBJ2-5, with TRBD2 identical over 14 bases. The V gene's germline CDR1 is MGHRA and CDR2 YSYEKL. The CDR3 length is 17 residues. V lost 1 base and J lost 2; bases outside the gene matches: 3. As DNA, the CDR3 is TGCGCCAGCAGCCAAGGACTAGCGGGGGGGGGACAAGAGACCCAGTACTTC. Translated, it gives CASSQGLAGGGQETQYF.

CDR3 nucleotides: TGTGCCAGCAGCCAAGAGAACACTTGGACTAGCGGGGGGTTCGAGCAGTACTTC. Its translation: CASSQENTWTSGGFEQYF. The rearrangement uses TRBV14 and TRBJ2-7; 14 bases agree with TRBD2. CDR1 is SGHDN, CDR2 FVKESK, per germline. The CDR3 runs to 18 residues. The V and J ends lost 0 bases and 6 bases, in that order; junction bases with no gene match: 10.

This clone has only one observation. The rearrangement uses TRBV5-6 and TRBJ1-6; perhaps TRBD1 as D (5 bases). The V gene lost 7 bases and the J gene lost 4 bases, with 15 bases spanning the gap. This CDR3 has 15 amino acids. Germline V gene lookup returns CDR1 SGHDT and CDR2 YYEEEE. The CDR3 is CASVQGSSYNSPLHF. CDR3 sequence (DNA): TGTGCCAGCGTTCAGGGTTCGAGTTATAATTCACCCCTCCACTTT.

The chain is built from TRBV27 and TRBJ1-3, with D hard to call. Trimming removed 2 bases from V and 1 base from J, with 9 bases in between. Germline loops: CDR1 MNHEY, CDR2 SMNVEV (reference sequence). The CDR3 length is 15 residues. CDR3 loop: CASSLAPVSGNTIYF. CDR3 nucleotide sequence: TGTGCCAGCAGTTTAGCCCCGGTTTCTGGAAACACCATATATTTT.

This rearrangement joins TRBV7-8 to TRBJ2-1; the D is unclear. From germline, CDR1 is SGHVS and CDR2 FQNEAQ. Trimming took 5 bases from V and 7 from J, leaving 9 bases between them. This CDR3 comprises 12 residues. CDR3 loop: CASSLAENEQFF. CDR3 nucleotides: TGTGCCAGCAGCCTTGCGGAGAATGAGCAGTTCTTC.

This sequence joins TRBV6-5 and TRBJ1-2; a weak D match, TRBD1 (5 bases). From germline, CDR1 is MNHEY and CDR2 SVGAGI. CDR3 size: 15 residues. Trimming shortened V by 7 bases and J by 8 bases, and 23 bases separated the two germline ends. The CDR3: CASMDLAVGADGYTF. DNA of the CDR3: TGTGCCAGCATGGACCTTGCCGTTGGGGCTGACGGCTACACCTTC.

The V and J genes are TRBV19 and TRBJ1-2; 7 bases align to TRBD1. CDR1 is LNHDA and CDR2 is SQIVND in the germline V gene (reference sequence). The ends lost 7 bases at V and 0 bases at J; junction bases unmatched: 8. This CDR3 is 15 amino acids long. The DNA for the CDR3 is TGTGCCAGTATCGACGGCGGGACAGCTAACTATGGCTACACCTTC. Encoded protein: CASIDGGTANYGYTF.

This sequence joins TRBV18 and TRBJ2-7; no firm D call. This CDR3 spans 13 amino acids. Trimming left V 4 bases short and J 6 bases short, with 13 bases between. The germline V gene encodes CDR1 KGHSH and CDR2 LQKENI. The CDR3, as DNA: TGTGCCAGCTCACGAGATGAAGACACCGAGCAGTACTTC. This sequence encodes CASSRDEDTEQYF.